The T cell receptor beta chain described here comes from a study of blood T cell repertoires in COVID-19. The overall study: The United States, Italy and Spain were the sources of the acute and convalescent COVID-19 samples. T cells, B-cell-depleted T cells, or PBMCs supplied cDNA or gDNA.

The study counted Cohort 3 donors as recovered given two negative PCRs, clearance, or symptom resolution. Sequencing was performed with immunoSEQ multiplex PCR; in TCRdb, only in-frame clones are kept and a portion is missing. The sample includes hundreds of thousands of clones, more than 75% of them seen just once. With 0 bases removed from V and 3 bases from J, the gap between germline ends came to 11 bases. CDR1 MNHNY and CDR2 SVGAGI come from the germline V gene (reference sequence). This CDR3 is 15 amino acids long. Sequenced sample: PBMCs or T cells enriched from blood (not recorded which). The V call is TRBV6-6, the J call TRBJ1-1, with TRBD1 as a possible D gene (5 bases). The source is a woman in her forties or fifties who had recovered from COVID-19. Written as DNA, the CDR3 is TGTGCCAGCAGTTACTCGTCCAGGGTATACACTGAAGCTTTCTTT. The encoded protein is CASSYSSRVYTEAFF.